This T cell receptor (beta chain) originates from a study of T cell changes during pregnancy in multiple sclerosis. The protocol was immunoSEQ multiplex PCR, while the TCRdb copy is restricted to in-frame clones and leaves out a portion. The sample contains 50,000 to 75,000 clones, about 90% of which appear only once. The source of this sequence is a female donor in good health, enrolled as a control in a pregnancy study. This specimen consisted of peripheral blood, obtained in the third trimester of pregnancy.

CDR3 sequence reads: CASSVGGGPYEQYF. The CDR3 coding sequence is TGTGCCAGCAGCGTAGGGGGGGGGCCCTACGAGCAGTACTTC. The chain couples TRBV9 to TRBJ2-7; possibly TRBD2 for D (7 bases). The CDR3 is 14 residues long. Looked up from germline, CDR1 is SGDLS and CDR2 is YYNGEE. V was pared by 0 bases and J by 2 bases, with 9 bases between. The whole variable domain, filled in from reference TRBV9 and TRBJ2-7, reads DSGVTQTPKHLITATGQRVTLRCSPRSGDLSVYWYQQSLDQGLQFLIQYYNGEERAKGNILERFSAQQFPDLHSELNLSSLELGDSALYFCASSVGGGPYEQYFGPGTRLTVT.